This is a list of T cell receptor beta chains from one sample in a study of radiotherapy plus CTLA-4 blockade in lung cancer. Data came from immunoSEQ multiplex PCR; TCRdb stores just in-frame clones and leaves some out. The sample lists 50,000 to 65,000 clones, about four fifths occurring once. Sequences were derived from peripheral blood, sampled from a patient treated with radiotherapy plus ipilimumab. These receptors all come from a human donor with non-small cell lung cancer who had a complete response to radiotherapy plus ipilimumab. The CDR3 runs from the conserved cysteine through the conserved F or W. A D gene is named only where the DNA matches it firmly. Size is stated for part of the rows, as once, few or many counts, or as a class when the clone is expanded.

d_gene: TRBD2; len: 15; v_gene: TRBV4-3; abundance: .; j_gene: TRBJ2-1; CDR3aa: CASSQAGGPDNEQFF; CDR3nt: TGCGCCAGCAGCCAAGCGGGGGGGCCGGACAATGAGCAGTTCTTC
d_gene: TRBD1; len: 16; v_gene: TRBV27; abundance: once; j_gene: TRBJ2-5; CDR3aa: CASSSYRDRGQETQYF; CDR3nt: TGTGCCAGCAGTTCATACCGGGACAGGGGTCAAGAGACCCAGTACTTC
d_gene: TRBD2; len: 16; v_gene: TRBV2; abundance: .; j_gene: TRBJ2-3; CDR3aa: CASRGLAGVGADTQYF; CDR3nt: TGTGCCAGCAGGGGACTAGCGGGGGTCGGGGCAGATACGCAGTATTTT
d_gene: TRBD2; len: 15; v_gene: TRBV9; abundance: .; j_gene: TRBJ2-1; CDR3aa: CASSAAAGAYNEQFF; CDR3nt: TGTGCCAGCAGCGCCGCGGCGGGGGCCTACAATGAGCAGTTCTTC
d_gene: TRBD1; len: 15; v_gene: TRBV27; abundance: .; j_gene: TRBJ2-1; CDR3aa: CASSFWDRGRNEQFF; CDR3nt: TGTGCCAGCAGTTTTTGGGACAGGGGACGGAATGAGCAGTTCTTC
d_gene: .; len: 12; v_gene: TRBV11-2; abundance: .; j_gene: TRBJ2-3; CDR3aa: CASSSLQDTQYF; CDR3nt: TGTGCCAGCAGCTCCCTCCAGGATACGCAGTATTTT
d_gene: .; len: 13; v_gene: TRBV27; abundance: .; j_gene: TRBJ2-7; CDR3aa: CASSLSVHYEQYF; CDR3nt: TGTGCCAGCAGTTTATCGGTACACTACGAGCAGTACTTC
d_gene: .; len: 14; v_gene: TRBV30; abundance: .; j_gene: TRBJ2-5; CDR3aa: CAWKRLRGQETQYF; CDR3nt: TGTGCCTGGAAGAGGCTGAGGGGGCAAGAGACCCAGTACTTC
d_gene: .; len: 14; v_gene: TRBV5-6; abundance: once; j_gene: TRBJ2-5; CDR3aa: CASSSPGLRETQYF; CDR3nt: TGTGCCAGCAGCTCCCCGGGACTTAGAGAGACCCAGTACTTC
d_gene: .; len: 14; v_gene: TRBV29-1; abundance: .; j_gene: TRBJ2-5; CDR3aa: CSVNRDFSQETQYF; CDR3nt: TGCAGCGTTAACCGGGACTTTTCCCAAGAGACCCAGTACTTC
d_gene: TRBD1; len: 15; v_gene: TRBV2; abundance: .; j_gene: TRBJ1-5; CDR3aa: CASRSQGAGNQPQHF; CDR3nt: TGTGCCAGCAGGAGCCAGGGGGCCGGCAATCAGCCCCAGCATTTT
d_gene: .; len: 14; v_gene: TRBV7-9; abundance: few; j_gene: TRBJ1-3; CDR3aa: CASSSDRSGNTIYF; CDR3nt: TGTGCCAGCAGCTCAGACAGATCTGGAAACACCATATATTTT
d_gene: TRBD1; len: 15; v_gene: TRBV25-1; abundance: .; j_gene: TRBJ1-6; CDR3aa: CASSERRDRASPLHF; CDR3nt: TGTGCCAGCAGTGAACGCCGGGACAGGGCCTCACCCCTCCACTTT
d_gene: .; len: 16; v_gene: TRBV19; abundance: .; j_gene: TRBJ2-1; CDR3aa: CASSPRRGAIVDEQFF; CDR3nt: TGTGCCAGTAGTCCGAGACGGGGGGCTATTGTGGATGAGCAGTTCTTC
d_gene: .; len: 15; v_gene: TRBV7-2; abundance: few; j_gene: TRBJ1-2; CDR3aa: CASSARPGSDYGYTF; CDR3nt: TGTGCCAGCAGCGCTAGACCAGGGTCGGACTATGGCTACACCTTC
d_gene: .; len: 14; v_gene: TRBV7-2; abundance: .; j_gene: TRBJ2-2; CDR3aa: CASSLTTNTGELFF; CDR3nt: TGTGCCAGCAGCTTAACCACTAACACCGGGGAGCTGTTTTTT
d_gene: .; len: 13; v_gene: TRBV11-2; abundance: .; j_gene: TRBJ1-2; CDR3aa: CASSVDRTGGYTF; CDR3nt: TGTGCCAGCAGCGTCGACAGGACGGGCGGCTACACCTTC
d_gene: .; len: 13; v_gene: TRBV4-3; abundance: .; j_gene: TRBJ2-3; CDR3aa: CASSQEIRDTQYF; CDR3nt: TGCGCCAGCAGCCAAGAGATCCGGGATACGCAGTATTTT
d_gene: .; len: 17; v_gene: TRBV7-9; abundance: .; j_gene: TRBJ1-2; CDR3aa: CASSFQVLVRESRGYTF; CDR3nt: TGTGCCAGCAGCTTTCAAGTATTGGTAAGAGAGTCGCGTGGCTACACCTTC
d_gene: .; len: 16; v_gene: TRBV9; abundance: .; j_gene: TRBJ2-1; CDR3aa: CASSVYGRTAYNEQFF; CDR3nt: TGTGCCAGCAGCGTATACGGGCGGACAGCGTACAATGAGCAGTTCTTC
d_gene: TRBD1; len: 13; v_gene: TRBV30; abundance: .; j_gene: TRBJ1-5; CDR3aa: CAWSVRTGQPQHF; CDR3nt: TGTGCCTGGAGTGTACGGACAGGCCAGCCCCAGCATTTT
d_gene: .; len: 12; v_gene: TRBV29-1; abundance: few; j_gene: TRBJ1-2; CDR3aa: CSVQVTNYGYTF; CDR3nt: TGCAGCGTTCAGGTGACAAACTATGGCTACACCTTC
d_gene: .; len: 12; v_gene: TRBV10-2; abundance: .; j_gene: TRBJ2-2; CDR3aa: CASSEQGGELFF; CDR3nt: TGCGCCAGCAGTGAGCAGGGCGGGGAGCTGTTTTTT
d_gene: .; len: 12; v_gene: TRBV7-9; abundance: .; j_gene: TRBJ2-1; CDR3aa: CASSLTNSGQFF; CDR3nt: TGTGCCAGCAGCTTAACGAATAGTGGGCAGTTCTTC
d_gene: .; len: 12; v_gene: TRBV10-3; abundance: few; j_gene: TRBJ1-1; CDR3aa: CAISEEWRGAFF; CDR3nt: TGTGCCATCAGTGAAGAATGGCGGGGAGCTTTCTTT
d_gene: TRBD1; len: 15; v_gene: TRBV19; abundance: .; j_gene: TRBJ1-5; CDR3aa: CASTPGQGGRQPQHF; CDR3nt: TGTGCCAGTACCCCCGGACAGGGAGGGCGACAGCCCCAGCATTTT
d_gene: TRBD2; len: 16; v_gene: TRBV11-2; abundance: .; j_gene: TRBJ2-7; CDR3aa: CASSQLAGGFSYEQYF; CDR3nt: TGTGCCAGCAGCCAGCTAGCGGGGGGCTTCTCCTACGAGCAGTACTTC
d_gene: .; len: 16; v_gene: TRBV27; abundance: .; j_gene: TRBJ2-3; CDR3aa: CASSLITPRDTDTQYF; CDR3nt: TGTGCCAGCAGTTTAATAACTCCACGGGATACAGATACGCAGTATTTT
d_gene: TRBD1; len: 14; v_gene: TRBV18; abundance: .; j_gene: TRBJ1-2; CDR3aa: CASSAETGAYGYTF; CDR3nt: TGTGCCAGCTCAGCCGAAACAGGGGCCTATGGCTACACCTTC
d_gene: TRBD2; len: 14; v_gene: TRBV30; abundance: .; j_gene: TRBJ2-2; CDR3aa: CACSGSGVTGELFF; CDR3nt: TGTGCCTGTAGCGGGAGTGGGGTCACCGGGGAGCTGTTTTTT
d_gene: .; len: 17; v_gene: TRBV10-3; abundance: .; j_gene: TRBJ2-7; CDR3aa: CAISESGVPQSSYEQYF; CDR3nt: TGTGCCATCAGTGAGTCAGGGGTGCCTCAGAGCTCCTACGAGCAGTACTTC
d_gene: TRBD1; len: 15; v_gene: TRBV9; abundance: once; j_gene: TRBJ2-2; CDR3aa: CASSVNRGETGELFF; CDR3nt: TGTGCCAGCAGCGTGAACAGGGGAGAAACCGGGGAGCTGTTTTTT
d_gene: TRBD1; len: 14; v_gene: TRBV27; abundance: .; j_gene: TRBJ2-1; CDR3aa: CASSGQGHYNEQFF; CDR3nt: TGTGCCAGCAGTGGACAGGGGCACTACAATGAGCAGTTCTTC
d_gene: .; len: 16; v_gene: TRBV4-2; abundance: .; j_gene: TRBJ2-2; CDR3aa: CASSQVEGGNTGELFF; CDR3nt: TGTGCCAGCAGCCAAGTCGAAGGGGGGAACACCGGGGAGCTGTTTTTT
d_gene: TRBD1; len: 15; v_gene: TRBV4-1; abundance: .; j_gene: TRBJ1-1; CDR3aa: CASSYHRGRVTEAFF; CDR3nt: TGCGCCAGCAGCTACCACAGGGGGCGGGTTACTGAAGCTTTCTTT
d_gene: TRBD1; len: 15; v_gene: TRBV7-8; abundance: .; j_gene: TRBJ2-7; CDR3aa: CASSGQGNGGYEQYF; CDR3nt: TGTGCCAGCAGCGGACAGGGTAATGGGGGCTACGAGCAGTACTTC
d_gene: .; len: 12; v_gene: TRBV6-5; abundance: .; j_gene: TRBJ1-2; CDR3aa: CASTSGGYGYTF; CDR3nt: TGTGCCAGCACCTCAGGAGGGTATGGCTACACCTTC
d_gene: .; len: 14; v_gene: TRBV5-8; abundance: .; j_gene: TRBJ2-3; CDR3aa: CAWEVAESTDTQYF; CDR3nt: TGTGCCTGGGAGGTAGCGGAGAGCACAGATACGCAGTATTTT
d_gene: TRBD1; len: 15; v_gene: TRBV4-1; abundance: .; j_gene: TRBJ2-1; CDR3aa: CASSQARDRVNEQFF; CDR3nt: TGCGCCAGCAGCCAAGCCCGAGACAGGGTAAATGAGCAGTTCTTC
d_gene: TRBD1; len: 14; v_gene: TRBV9; abundance: once; j_gene: TRBJ2-7; CDR3aa: CASSVGQGAYEQYF; CDR3nt: TGTGCCAGCAGCGTAGGGCAGGGGGCTTACGAGCAGTACTTC
d_gene: .; len: 12; v_gene: TRBV7-2; abundance: .; j_gene: TRBJ2-3; CDR3aa: CASSFVTDTQYF; CDR3nt: TGTGCCAGCAGCTTTGTAACAGATACGCAGTATTTT
d_gene: .; len: 13; v_gene: TRBV11-2; abundance: once; j_gene: TRBJ1-5; CDR3aa: CASSLGGERPQHF; CDR3nt: TGTGCCAGCAGCTTAGGAGGAGAGAGGCCCCAGCATTTT
d_gene: .; len: 14; v_gene: TRBV7-9; abundance: few; j_gene: TRBJ1-2; CDR3aa: CASSLALATYGYTF; CDR3nt: TGTGCCAGCAGCTTAGCGTTAGCCACCTATGGCTACACCTTC
d_gene: TRBD1; len: 15; v_gene: TRBV7-8; abundance: .; j_gene: TRBJ1-5; CDR3aa: CASSLGTGEGQPQHF; CDR3nt: TGTGCCAGCAGCCTAGGGACAGGGGAAGGTCAGCCCCAGCATTTT
d_gene: .; len: 16; v_gene: TRBV5-4; abundance: .; j_gene: TRBJ2-1; CDR3aa: CASSLANEISGDEQFF; CDR3nt: TGTGCCAGCAGCTTGGCCAATGAAATTAGCGGCGATGAGCAGTTCTTC
d_gene: .; len: 13; v_gene: TRBV7-9; abundance: .; j_gene: TRBJ1-2; CDR3aa: CASSFRGNYGYTF; CDR3nt: TGTGCCAGCAGCTTCAGGGGTAACTATGGCTACACCTTC
d_gene: TRBD1; len: 13; v_gene: TRBV7-9; abundance: .; j_gene: TRBJ1-5; CDR3aa: CASSPTGDQPQHF; CDR3nt: TGTGCCAGCAGCCCAACAGGGGATCAGCCCCAGCATTTT
d_gene: TRBD2; len: 14; v_gene: TRBV2; abundance: .; j_gene: TRBJ2-1; CDR3aa: CASSGTGGHNEQFF; CDR3nt: TGTGCCAGCAGTGGGACGGGGGGGCATAATGAGCAGTTCTTC
d_gene: .; len: 15; v_gene: TRBV30; abundance: .; j_gene: TRBJ2-1; CDR3aa: CAWSRGGTGYNEQFF; CDR3nt: TGTGCCTGGAGTCGGGGGGGGACAGGGTACAATGAGCAGTTCTTC
d_gene: .; len: 12; v_gene: TRBV10-3; abundance: .; j_gene: TRBJ1-1; CDR3aa: CAISAAGAEAFF; CDR3nt: TGTGCCATCAGTGCCGCAGGGGCTGAAGCTTTCTTT
d_gene: .; len: 13; v_gene: TRBV30; abundance: once; j_gene: TRBJ1-5; CDR3aa: CAWSPGGDQPQHF; CDR3nt: TGTGCCTGGAGCCCTGGGGGCGATCAGCCCCAGCATTTT
d_gene: TRBD1; len: 13; v_gene: TRBV29-1; abundance: few; j_gene: TRBJ1-2; CDR3aa: CSSVGTGGDGYTF; CDR3nt: TGCAGCTCTGTAGGTACAGGGGGCGATGGCTACACCTTC
d_gene: .; len: 12; v_gene: TRBV7-2; abundance: .; j_gene: TRBJ1-2; CDR3aa: CASSPSRGLYTF; CDR3nt: TGTGCCAGCAGCCCTAGCCGGGGTTTGTACACCTTC
d_gene: TRBD1; len: 16; v_gene: TRBV27; abundance: once; j_gene: TRBJ2-7; CDR3aa: CASSLSVGTGDYEQYF; CDR3nt: TGTGCCAGCAGCCTCTCGGTGGGGACAGGGGACTACGAGCAGTACTTC